This T cell receptor beta chain was recovered during a study of cytomegalovirus exposure and HLA in healthy donors. This PCR relied on a set of 60 Vbeta primers and 13 Jbeta primers. Assay: immunoSEQ multiplex PCR; the TCRdb copy retains only in-frame clones and omits some. Among about 150,000 clones, about a tenth were seen once, and the ten largest hold approximately 2%. CDR1 and CDR2 (germline): SGHDT, YYEEEE. This CDR3 spans 13 amino acids. Trimming removed 1 base from V and 4 bases from J, with 7 bases in between. This clone showed up just a few times. Sequenced sample: PBMCs. The origin of this receptor is a male donor in good health and CMV-seronegative. The chain employs TRBV5-6 and TRBJ2-3; D remains unclear. CDR3 bases: TGTGCCAGCAGCTTGCCAGGTGCAGATACGCAGTATTTT. This encodes CASSLPGADTQYF.